The next 27 T cell receptor beta chains were all read from a single sample in a study of CD8 T cells in Susac syndrome. RNA in amounts of roughly 0.5 to 1 ug was reverse transcribed with random hexamers. TCRdb re-analysed the immunoSEQ multiplex PCR reads in MiXCR, keeping a single row per CDR3 protein. The sample holds approximately 180,000 distinct CDR3 sequences, over 75% seen once. The specimen sequenced was CD4+ T cells from PBMCs. These receptors all come from a human donor with Susac syndrome.

The chain has TRBV20-1 and TRBJ1-5, with a possible D match to TRBD1 (5 bases). V lost 6 bases and J lost 3, with 12 bases in between. Looked up from germline, CDR1 is DFQATT and CDR2 is SNEGSKA (reference sequence). The CDR3 is made up of 13 amino acids. The CDR3 DNA follows: TGCAGTGCGGGGACTGCGATCAATCAGCCCCAGCATTTT. It translates to CSAGTAINQPQHF.

This clonotype was seen a single time. This sequence joins TRBV6-6 and TRBJ2-7; TRBD2 matches at 8 bases. The CDR3 totals 13 residues. Germline-derived CDR1 and CDR2 are MNHNY and SVGAGI (reference sequence). The J segment lost 0 bases and the V segment lost 7 bases, leaving 2 bases of the junction unmatched. The CDR3 DNA reads TGTGCCAGCACCCTAGCGGGCTCCTACGAGCAGTACTTC. This codes for CASTLAGSYEQYF.

The chain uses TRBV7-2 and TRBJ1-2; the match to TRBD1 covers 9 bases. The CDR3 runs 15 residues. Trimming took 5 bases from V and 6 from J; bases not matched to a gene: 10. From germline, CDR1 is SGHTA and CDR2 FQGNSA. The CDR3 DNA sequence: TGTGCCAGCAGCCCCAATTGGGACAGGGACGATGGCTACACCTTC. It specifies CASSPNWDRDDGYTF.

The chain uses TRBV10-2 and TRBJ1-5; unclear D gene. Deletions cut 3 bases from V and 0 bases from J, with 3 bases between. Germline CDR1 reads WSHSY; CDR2 reads SAAADI. The CDR3 covers 13 residues. This chain's CDR3 is CASSDTSNQPQHF. DNA of the CDR3: TGCGCCAGCAGTGATACTAGCAATCAGCCCCAGCATTTT.

This chain uses TRBV12-3 or TRBV12-4 with TRBJ2-2, with a tentative D call TRBD2 (5 bases). CDR3 size: 16 residues. The V gene lost 4 bases and the J gene lost 0 bases, with 12 bases spanning the gap. The CDR3 DNA is TGTGCCAGCAGTTATGGACTGGCTGCGAACACCGGGGAGCTGTTTTTT. Protein sequence: CASSYGLAANTGELFF.

This clonotype has just a few counts. The chain couples TRBV9 to TRBJ1-2; TRBD1 might be the D (5 bases). V lost 4 bases to trimming and J lost 4 bases, with 20 bases between them. The CDR3 covers 16 residues. CDR1 and CDR2 (germline): SGDLS, YYNGEE. CDR3 DNA: TGTGCCAGCAGCCCGGACGCCGGGCGTGGGGGCTATGGCTACACCTTC. Amino acid sequence: CASSPDAGRGGYGYTF.

The chain employs TRBV28 and TRBJ2-3; 8 bases line up with TRBD1. The germline CDR1 and CDR2 sequences are MDHEN and SYDVKM. V dropped 3 bases and J dropped 14; count of bases not matched to a gene: 7. CDR3 length equals 12 residues. CDR3 DNA: TGTGCCAGCAGTTTTGGACAGGGCCTACTGTATTTT. Its translation is CASSFGQGLLYF.

The sample holds one count of this clonotype. CDR3 in amino acids: CASSLARSGRAFDEQYF. CDR3 nucleotide sequence: TGTGCCAGCAGCTTAGCGCGCAGCGGGAGGGCCTTCGACGAGCAGTACTTC. This chain connects TRBV7-8 to TRBJ2-7, with TRBD2 identical over 10 bases. There are 17 residues in the CDR3. Germline CDR1 is SGHVS and CDR2 is FQNEAQ. V dropped 0 bases and J dropped 5; count of bases not matched to a gene: 10.

This clonotype appeared a single time. V gene TRBV4-1 combines with J gene TRBJ2-2; TRBD1 aligns across 8 bases. Germline V gives CDR1 MGHRA, CDR2 YSYEKL. This CDR3 is built from 17 residues. V shed 1 base, J shed 9 bases, and the junction held 13 bases outside the gene matches. CDR3 coding DNA: TGCGCCAGCAGCCAAGGAATAGCCGGGACAGGCCGACGGGAGCTGTTTTTT. This gives the protein CASSQGIAGTGRRELFF.

The chain recombines TRBV20-1 with TRBJ1-5; a possible D gene is TRBD1 (6 bases). The CDR3 has 15 amino acids. CDR1 DFQATT and CDR2 SNEGSKA come from the germline V gene (reference sequence). V dropped 0 bases and J dropped 6 bases, with 15 bases sitting between them. CDR3 protein: CSARDDRQLGQPQHF. The DNA for the CDR3 is TGCAGTGCTAGAGATGACAGGCAACTGGGTCAGCCCCAGCATTTT.

The chain couples TRBV5-1 to TRBJ2-5; TRBD1 matches 7 bases. Germline trimming cut 4 bases from V and 3 bases from J; bases unmatched to any gene: 3. The CDR3 length is 13 residues. Looked up from germline, CDR1 is SGHRS and CDR2 is YFSETQ. The CDR3 region is CASSPDRKETQYF. For the CDR3, the DNA is TGCGCCAGCAGCCCGGACAGGAAAGAGACCCAGTACTTC.

This rearrangement joins TRBV20-1 to TRBJ2-7; 9 bases are a match to TRBD1. The ends lost 2 bases at V and 3 bases at J; junction bases unmatched: 2. The germline V gene encodes CDR1 DFQATT and CDR2 SNEGSKA (reference sequence). The CDR3 sequence is 13 residues long. CDR3 bases: TGCAGTGCTAGAAAGGGACAGGGCTACGAGCAGTACTTC. Translating it yields CSARKGQGYEQYF.

The chain carries TRBV27 and TRBJ2-3; 7 nucleotides match TRBD1. The germline V gene has CDR1 MNHEY and CDR2 SMNVEV (reference sequence). The length of the CDR3 is 15 residues. After removal of 5 bases from V and 2 bases from J, the junction contained 7 bases not matched to a gene. CDR3 loop: CASSLYRGPTDTQYF. Here the CDR3 DNA reads TGTGCCAGCAGTCTATACAGGGGCCCCACAGATACGCAGTATTTT.

The chain links TRBV30 to TRBJ2-7; D may correspond to TRBD1 or TRBD2 (6 bases each). The V and J ends lost 7 bases and 2 bases respectively, with 18 bases between them. Looked up from germline, CDR1 is GTSNPN and CDR2 is SVGIG (reference sequence). This CDR3 is built from 14 residues. The DNA for the CDR3 is TGTGCCTTGGATTTACGGGGGCAAACCTACGAGCAGTACTTC. Its protein is CALDLRGQTYEQYF.

The J gene is TRBJ1-3, the V gene TRBV5-1; D is possibly TRBD1 (5 bases). Germline CDR1 and CDR2: SGHRS and YFSETQ. V was shortened by 4 bases and J by 1 base, with 9 bases between the two germline ends. CDR3 length: 14 residues. The CDR3, as DNA: TGCGCCAGCAGCCCCGAGGGGTCTGGAAACACCATATATTTT. Protein: CASSPEGSGNTIYF.

This clonotype was detected only once. This chain connects TRBV29-1 to TRBJ1-1, with 10 bases lining up with TRBD1. Looked up from germline, CDR1 is SQVTM and CDR2 is ANQGSEA. The CDR3 sequence is 13 residues long. With 5 bases clipped from V and 4 bases from J, the junction kept 4 bases outside the gene matches. CDR3 in amino acids: CSVTDRGFTEAFF. For the CDR3, the DNA is TGCAGCGTTACGGACAGGGGGTTCACTGAAGCTTTCTTT.

The chain has TRBV27 and TRBJ1-5; D gene ambiguous. This CDR3 region has 15 residues. Germline V gene lookup returns CDR1 MNHEY and CDR2 SMNVEV (reference sequence). V lost 3 bases and J 0 bases, leaving 9 bases between the germline ends. The DNA of the CDR3 is TGTGCCAGCAGTTTTGAAGCGTTTAGCAATCAGCCCCAGCATTTT. It codes for CASSFEAFSNQPQHF.

The gene calls are TRBV18 and TRBJ2-7; D may be TRBD1 (5 bases). CDR3 size: 15 residues. CDR1 is KGHSH and CDR2 is LQKENI in the germline V gene. Trimming cost V 3 bases and J 0 bases, with 12 bases left between them. The CDR3 coding sequence is TGTGCCAGCTCACCGCCGCACAGGAGCTCCTACGAGCAGTACTTC. Its protein is CASSPPHRSSYEQYF.

The V call is TRBV3-1, the J call TRBJ2-7; the D gene is possibly TRBD2 (5 bases). V was shortened by 1 base and J by 6 bases, with 10 bases between the two germline ends. The CDR3 sequence is 13 residues long. CDR1 LGHDT and CDR2 YNNKEL come from the germline V gene (reference sequence). Here the CDR3 reads CASSQVIRGEQYF. CDR3 nucleotides: TGTGCCAGCAGCCAAGTGATCCGGGGCGAGCAGTACTTC.

This chain uses TRBV19 with TRBJ1-5, with D maybe TRBD1 (5 bases). Germline V gene sequence: CDR1 LNHDA, CDR2 SQIVND (reference sequence). This CDR3 contains 16 residues. The V gene lost 3 bases and the J gene lost 7 bases, with 19 bases spanning the gap. The CDR3, as DNA: TGTGCCAGTAGTATGAGATCAGGGTTTAGTTTACAGCCCCAGCATTTT. This encodes CASSMRSGFSLQPQHF.

The V call is TRBV10-1, the J call TRBJ1-1, with D possibly matching TRBD1 (6 bases). The CDR3 length is 13 residues. Deletions cut 6 bases from V and 0 bases from J, with 8 bases between. Germline CDR1 is WNHNN and CDR2 is SYGVQD (reference sequence). CDR3 sequence: CASRDSMNTEAFF. CDR3 sequence (DNA): TGCGCCAGCAGGGACAGCATGAACACTGAAGCTTTCTTT.

This rearrangement joins TRBV6-1 to TRBJ2-3; no clear D gene. V shed 7 bases and J shed 1 base, with 12 bases lying between them. Germline CDR1 reads MNHNS; CDR2 reads SASEGT. The CDR3 contains 14 residues. The CDR3, as DNA: TGTGCCAGCATCACCGCTCACCGCACAGATACGCAGTATTTT. As protein: CASITAHRTDTQYF.

The V call is TRBV5-1, the J call TRBJ2-7, with TRBD1 matching over 7 bases. J gave up 2 bases and V 4 bases, and 6 bases lay outside the gene matches. Germline lookup yields CDR1 SGHRS and CDR2 YFSETQ. The CDR3 is 14 residues long. DNA for the CDR3: TGCGCCAGCAGCATGGGACAGACAACCTACGAGCAGTACTTC. This codes for CASSMGQTTYEQYF.

The V call is TRBV24-1, the J call TRBJ2-1, with TRBD2 matching over 12 bases. The CDR3 totals 16 residues. Germline-derived CDR1 and CDR2 are KGHDR and SFDVKD. J lost 3 bases, V lost 4 bases, and 3 bases had no gene match. CDR3 loop: CATSERTSGVYNEQFF. DNA for the CDR3: TGTGCCACCAGTGAGAGGACTAGCGGGGTCTACAATGAGCAGTTCTTC.

The chain uses TRBV6-5 and TRBJ2-1; TRBD1 matches 7 bases. The CDR3 loop spans 17 amino acids. Germline CDR1 MNHEY, CDR2 SVGAGI. After removal of 3 bases from V and 9 bases from J, the junction contained 17 bases not matched to a gene. This CDR3 reads CASSYGSGGMSHAEQFF. The CDR3 DNA reads as TGTGCCAGCAGTTATGGCTCAGGGGGTATGTCCCACGCTGAGCAGTTCTTC.

The chain has TRBV12-3 or TRBV12-4 and TRBJ1-2; D may be TRBD1 (6 bases). The CDR3 has 12 residues. V shed 6 bases and J shed 4 bases, with 9 bases lying between them. CDR3 in amino acids: CASRDSFYGYTF. DNA of the CDR3: TGTGCCAGCAGGGACAGCTTCTATGGCTACACCTTC.

The rearrangement links TRBV29-1 to TRBJ1-1; tentative D call: TRBD1 (6 bases). Germline assignment: CDR1 SQVTM and CDR2 ANQGSEA. The CDR3 loop spans 15 amino acids. Deletions cut 4 bases from V and 7 bases from J, with 22 bases between. The CDR3 sequence: CSVVRPTGRTGEAFF. For the CDR3, the DNA is TGCAGCGTTGTTCGCCCCACAGGGCGGACCGGTGAAGCTTTCTTT.